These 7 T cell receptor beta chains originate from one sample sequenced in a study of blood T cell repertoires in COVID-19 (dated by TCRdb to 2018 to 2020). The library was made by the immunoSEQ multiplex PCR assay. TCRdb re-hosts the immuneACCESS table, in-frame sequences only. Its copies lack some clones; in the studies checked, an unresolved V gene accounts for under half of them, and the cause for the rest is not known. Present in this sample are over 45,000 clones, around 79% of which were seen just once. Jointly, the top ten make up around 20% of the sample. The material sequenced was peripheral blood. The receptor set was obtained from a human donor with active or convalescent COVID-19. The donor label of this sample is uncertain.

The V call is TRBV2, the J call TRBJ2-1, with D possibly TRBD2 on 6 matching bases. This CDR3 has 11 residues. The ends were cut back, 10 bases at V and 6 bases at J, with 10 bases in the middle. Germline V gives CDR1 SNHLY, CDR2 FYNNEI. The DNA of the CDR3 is TGTGCCACCCCGGGGGTCAATGAGCAGTTCTTC. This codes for CATPGVNEQFF.

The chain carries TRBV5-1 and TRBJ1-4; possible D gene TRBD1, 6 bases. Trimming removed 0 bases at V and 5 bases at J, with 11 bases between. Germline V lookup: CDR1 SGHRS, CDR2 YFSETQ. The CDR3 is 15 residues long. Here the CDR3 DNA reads TGCGCCAGCAGCTTGGCAGGGACACAGAATGAAAAACTGTTTTTT. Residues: CASSLAGTQNEKLFF.

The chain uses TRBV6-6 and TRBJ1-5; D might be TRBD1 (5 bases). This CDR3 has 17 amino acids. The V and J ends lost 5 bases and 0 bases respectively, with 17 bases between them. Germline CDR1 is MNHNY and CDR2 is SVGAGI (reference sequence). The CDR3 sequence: CASSPLRGSNSNQPQHF. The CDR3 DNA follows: TGTGCCAGCAGTCCACTACGGGGGTCGAATAGCAATCAGCCCCAGCATTTT.

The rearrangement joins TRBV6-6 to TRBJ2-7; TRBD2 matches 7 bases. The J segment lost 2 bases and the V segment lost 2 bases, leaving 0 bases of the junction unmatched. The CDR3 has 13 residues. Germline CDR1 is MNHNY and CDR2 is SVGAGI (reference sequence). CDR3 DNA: TGTGCCAGCAGTTACGGACTAGCCTACGAGCAGTACTTC. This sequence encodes CASSYGLAYEQYF.

CDR3 sequence reads: CASSQIGLAGSYEQYF. DNA for the CDR3: TGTGCCAGCAGCCAGATCGGACTAGCTGGCTCCTACGAGCAGTACTTC. The chain combines TRBV6-2 or TRBV6-3 with TRBJ2-7; 8 bases align to TRBD2. The length of the CDR3 is 16 residues. J lost 0 bases, V lost 6 bases, and 10 bases had no gene match. Germline V lookup: CDR1 MNHEY, CDR2 SVGEGT.

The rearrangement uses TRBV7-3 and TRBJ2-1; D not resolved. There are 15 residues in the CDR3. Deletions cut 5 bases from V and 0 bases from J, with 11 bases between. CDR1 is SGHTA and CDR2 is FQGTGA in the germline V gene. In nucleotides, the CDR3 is TGTGCCAGCAGCCCCGACATAGGCTCCTACAATGAGCAGTTCTTC. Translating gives CASSPDIGSYNEQFF.

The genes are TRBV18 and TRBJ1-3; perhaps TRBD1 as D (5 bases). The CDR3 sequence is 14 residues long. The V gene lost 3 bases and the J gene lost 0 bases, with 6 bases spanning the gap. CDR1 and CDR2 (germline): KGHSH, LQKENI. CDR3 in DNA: TGTGCCAGCTCACCCGACAGCTCTGGAAACACCATATATTTT. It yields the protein CASSPDSSGNTIYF.